Sequencing of this T cell receptor beta chain was carried out in a study of PD-L1 blockade in urothelial cancer. Study context: Enrolled patients had been treated previously with 0 to 3 chemotherapy regimens.

The data were produced by immunoSEQ multiplex PCR, yet TCRdb's version contains in-frame clones alone and is incomplete. The sample shows approximately 72,000 clones, about 86% of them seen only once. Time point described: pretreatment peripheral blood. All patients carried locally advanced or metastatic urothelial carcinoma. This CDR3 spans 18 amino acids. Trimming cost V 4 bases and J 0 bases, with 22 bases left between them. The germline CDR1 and CDR2 sequences are SGHDT and YYEEEE. The source material was PBMCs, sampled around atezolizumab (anti-PD-L1) treatment. This TCR was recovered from a man in his sixties with urothelial cancer. This chain joins TRBV5-6 and TRBJ1-1; D is possibly TRBD1 (5 bases). The CDR3, as DNA: TGTGCCAGCAGCCCATTGACTAGGTGGGGACCCATGAACACTGAAGCTTTCTTT. It translates to CASSPLTRWGPMNTEAFF. Complete variable domain (other parts from reference TRBV5-6 and TRBJ1-1): DAGVTQSPTHLIKTRGQQVTLRCSPKSGHDTVSWYQQALGQGPQFIFQYYEEEERQRGNFPDRFSGHQFPNYSSELNVNALLLGDSALYLCASSPLTRWGPMNTEAFFGQGTRLTVV.